What follows describes a single T cell receptor beta chain. Its antigen is unknown. This sample was taken from a study of post-analysis software for immune sequencing data. Study in general: Included among the disease courses, which were recorded for the cohort, were relapsing-remitting, secondary progressive and progressive-relapsing multiple sclerosis.

The CDR3 is 17 residues long. Trimming removed 2 bases from V and 4 bases from J, with 18 bases in between. Per germline, CDR1 LGHDT and CDR2 YNNKEL (reference sequence). Findings and caveats of the study: The authors found that F measure strongly co-clustered same-batch samples. TRBV segments more frequent in patients than in controls numbered about 5 and included TRBV5-6, TRBV5-1 and TRBV20-1. Controls showed significantly higher normalized Chao1 diversity than did multiple sclerosis patients.

Each TCR beta cDNA library carried unique molecular identifiers. From approximately 0.95 to 9.8 million T cells, 450,000 to 550,000 cDNA molecules were obtained. TCRdb recomputed calls from the PCR reads with MiXCR, one row per CDR3 protein. The top ten clones hold around 0.56% of a sample with fewer than 850,000 distinct CDR3 sequences, just under 30% of them seen once. The sequencing sample was made of blood. The TCR was taken from a girl under 18 with multiple sclerosis. V is TRBV3-1 and J is TRBJ2-1; D unclear. The CDR3 bases are TGTGCCAGCAGCCAACAAATAGTAACGGCAGCATACAATGAGCAGTTCTTC. Translation gives CASSQQIVTAAYNEQFF.